The 23 T cell receptor beta chains below were found in one sample sequenced in a study of cytomegalovirus exposure and HLA in healthy donors. A multiplex PCR was run with 60 Vbeta primers and 13 Jbeta primers. Only in-frame clones appear in the TCRdb table, and some are missing; sequencing was by immunoSEQ multiplex PCR. The sample has around 130,000 clones, roughly 70% seen once. The specimen was PBMCs. The receptor source for this set is a man aged 40-49 years in good health and CMV-seropositive.

V usage is TRBV18 and J usage is TRBJ2-7, with 8 positions matching TRBD1. The V gene's germline CDR1 is KGHSH and CDR2 LQKENI. CDR3 length: 16 residues. J was trimmed by 0 bases and V by 2 bases; bases with no gene match: 6. CDR3 in amino acids: CASSPGLGTGSYEQYF. CDR3 nucleotide sequence: TGTGCCAGCTCACCAGGGCTCGGGACAGGCTCCTACGAGCAGTACTTC.

The V call is TRBV7-2, the J call TRBJ1-4; D possibly corresponds to TRBD1 (6 bases). Germline V gives CDR1 SGHTA, CDR2 FQGNSA. Trimming stripped 5 bases from V and 0 bases from J, with 7 bases between. The CDR3 runs 14 residues. The CDR3 nucleotides read TGTGCCAGCAGCGGACAGCCAACTAATGAAAAACTGTTTTTT. It yields the protein CASSGQPTNEKLFF.

The V and J genes are TRBV5-8 and TRBJ2-7; 12 bases are shared with TRBD1. CDR1 and CDR2 from the germline V gene are SGHTS and YDEGEE. The CDR3 length is 17 residues. V lost 4 bases, J lost 0 bases, and 8 bases stayed unmatched. This chain's CDR3 is CASSRDRGRLTSYEQYF. CDR3 bases: TGTGCCAGCAGCCGGGACAGGGGGCGCCTAACCTCCTACGAGCAGTACTTC.

The rearrangement links TRBV12-5 to TRBJ2-3; D is perhaps TRBD2 (5 bases). V was clipped by 1 base and J by 0 bases, with 8 bases between them. Germline assignment: CDR1 LGHNT and CDR2 FRNRAP. CDR3 size: 15 residues. CDR3 sequence (DNA): TGTGCTAGTGGTTTGGGACTACCAAGCACAGATACGCAGTATTTT. Residues: CASGLGLPSTDTQYF.

The gene calls are TRBV2 and TRBJ2-7; 8 bases line up with TRBD2. Germline CDR1 and CDR2: SNHLY and FYNNEI. This CDR3 is built from 11 residues. Trimming took 10 bases from V and 6 from J; bases not matched to a gene: 5. The CDR3 DNA follows: TGTGCCAACATCCTAGCGGGCGAGCAGTACTTC. Protein sequence: CANILAGEQYF. Filled out from reference TRBV2 and TRBJ2-7, the complete variable domain reads EPEVTQTPSHQVTQMGQEVILRCVPISNHLYFYWYRQILGQKVEFLVSFYNNEISEKSEIFDDQFSVERPDGSNFTLKIRSTKLEDSAMYFCANILAGEQYFGPGTRLTVT.

The rearrangement joins TRBV15 to TRBJ2-7, with 7 bases that match TRBD1. V gave up 0 bases and J gave up 4 bases; unmatched junction bases: 9. The CDR3 consists of 16 residues. Germline CDR1 reads LNHNV; CDR2 reads YYDKDF (reference sequence). The CDR3 DNA sequence: TGTGCCACCAGCAGAGATCTCTCAGGGGGTCAGTACGAGCAGTACTTC. As protein: CATSRDLSGGQYEQYF.

CDR3: CAISEDRQGVTEAFF. The DNA for the CDR3 is TGTGCCATCAGTGAGGATCGACAGGGCGTCACTGAAGCTTTCTTT. The chain employs TRBV10-3 and TRBJ1-1; 7 bases align to TRBD1. Trimming cost V 2 bases and J 4 bases; bases outside gene matches: 7. This CDR3 comprises 15 residues. Germline values: CDR1 ENHRY, CDR2 SYGVKD.

V usage is TRBV11-2 and J usage is TRBJ2-2, with TRBD1 identical over 8 bases. CDR1 is SGHAT, CDR2 FQNNGV, per germline. J gave up 0 bases and V 5 bases, and 5 bases lay outside the gene matches. The CDR3 is 16 residues long. The CDR3 loop reads CASSPRQGTNTGELFF. The CDR3 coding sequence is TGTGCCAGCAGCCCTAGACAGGGGACGAACACCGGGGAGCTGTTTTTT.

The chain uses TRBV12-5 and TRBJ2-2, with TRBD2 matching over 11 bases. This CDR3 has 18 residues. Unmatched junction bases numbered 8, after V lost 2 bases and J lost 3 bases. Germline CDR1 is LGHNT and CDR2 is FRNRAP. This chain's CDR3 is CASGLRVAGGPDTGELFF. The CDR3 DNA reads as TGTGCTAGTGGTTTGAGGGTAGCGGGAGGGCCCGACACCGGGGAGCTGTTTTTT.

The V and J genes are TRBV6-5 and TRBJ2-7, with D maybe TRBD2 (6 bases). This CDR3 contains 16 residues. From germline, CDR1 is MNHEY and CDR2 SVGAGI. V lost 0 bases and J 0 bases, leaving 12 bases between the germline ends. CDR3 sequence (DNA): TGTGCCAGCAGTTACTCGTGGCGGGGACCCTCCTACGAGCAGTACTTC. It yields the protein CASSYSWRGPSYEQYF.

The V gene is TRBV27, the J gene TRBJ1-6; 7 nucleotides line up with TRBD1. Per germline, CDR1 MNHEY and CDR2 SMNVEV (reference sequence). CDR3 length equals 15 residues. Trimming removed 5 bases from V and 7 bases from J; junction bases left unmatched: 8. CDR3 amino acids: CASSPRTGVNSPLHF. CDR3 DNA sequence: TGTGCCAGCAGTCCGCGGACAGGAGTCAATTCACCCCTCCACTTT.

This clone has just a few counts. V and J are TRBV5-1 and TRBJ2-2; TRBD2 matches 11 bases. The germline V gene encodes CDR1 SGHRS and CDR2 YFSETQ. This CDR3 is built from 16 residues. After removal of 4 bases from V and 2 bases from J, the junction contained 4 bases not matched to a gene. DNA of the CDR3: TGCGCCAGCAGCCTTCTAGCGGGGGGTAACACCGGGGAGCTGTTTTTT. It codes for CASSLLAGGNTGELFF.

This clone was found once. The J gene is TRBJ2-3, the V gene TRBV5-1; D gene unclear. The CDR3 totals 14 residues. The V end lost 2 bases, the J end lost 0 bases, and 7 bases lay between the germline ends. From germline, CDR1 is SGHRS and CDR2 YFSETQ. Written as DNA, the CDR3 is TGCGCCAGCAGCTTTGGCAGGAGCACAGATACGCAGTATTTT. The encoded protein is CASSFGRSTDTQYF.

The gene calls are TRBV11-3 and TRBJ2-1, with 14 bases fitting TRBD2. Germline trimming cut 4 bases from V and 9 bases from J; bases unmatched to any gene: 11. The CDR3 has 17 amino acids. Per germline, CDR1 SGHNT and CDR2 YENEEA. CDR3 in amino acids: CASSSPKTSGGASEQFF. The CDR3 coding sequence is TGTGCCAGCAGCTCACCTAAGACTAGCGGGGGGGCAAGTGAGCAGTTCTTC.

The gene calls are TRBV19 and TRBJ1-1; possible D gene TRBD1, 5 bases. Germline CDR1 reads LNHDA; CDR2 reads SQIVND (reference sequence). V lost 4 bases to trimming and J lost 6 bases, with 18 bases between them. CDR3 length equals 15 residues. This CDR3 reads CASSRRGSGGAEAFF. The CDR3, as DNA: TGTGCCAGTAGTAGGAGAGGATCCGGGGGGGCTGAAGCTTTCTTT.

In the case of this clone: At one of its ends the junction is not consistent with the germline gene, which may arise from a read error. This CDR3 is also generated by other DNA sequences in the sample. The CDR3 sequence: CASSYSQEIGYGYTF. Written as DNA, the CDR3 is TGTGCCAGCAGCTACTCACAGGAGATTGGATATGGCTACACCTTC. The chain recombines TRBV6-6 with TRBJ1-2; D may be TRBD1 (5 bases). Germline V gene sequence: CDR1 MNHNY, CDR2 SVGAGI (reference sequence). The CDR3 is 15 amino acids.

The chain employs TRBV5-6 and TRBJ1-2, with 8 bases lining up with TRBD1. Trimming cost V 10 bases and J 8 bases; bases outside gene matches: 7. The V gene's germline CDR1 is SGHDT and CDR2 YYEEEE. The CDR3 has 11 residues. The CDR3 reads CAARGPGGYTF. As DNA, the CDR3 is TGTGCCGCCAGGGGGCCTGGGGGCTACACCTTC.

There are a few counts of this clone. The CDR3 spells CASSLQVVPEAFF. The CDR3, as DNA: TGTGCCAGCAGTTTACAGGTAGTCCCTGAAGCTTTCTTT. V is TRBV6-6 and J is TRBJ1-1, with D perhaps TRBD1 (5 bases). This CDR3 comprises 13 residues. Germline CDR1 is MNHNY and CDR2 is SVGAGI (reference sequence). Trimming removed 4 bases from V and 6 bases from J, with 12 bases in between.

This chain uses TRBV6-1 with TRBJ2-7; D ambiguous. Trimming took 6 bases from V and 2 from J, leaving 17 bases between them. Per germline, CDR1 MNHNS and CDR2 SASEGT. The CDR3 consists of 15 residues. The CDR3 region has the DNA TGTGCCAGCAGCCACCCGGTCTCCCCTACCTACGAGCAGTACTTC. It codes for CASSHPVSPTYEQYF.

This rearrangement joins TRBV19 to TRBJ2-2, with TRBD2 as a possible D gene (6 bases). The V end lost 9 bases, the J end lost 4 bases, and 18 bases lay between the germline ends. The CDR3 is 15 amino acids. The germline CDR1 and CDR2 sequences are LNHDA and SQIVND (reference sequence). This CDR3 is CASRLGGPGTGELFF. CDR3 nucleotide sequence: TGTGCCAGCCGTTTAGGAGGGCCGGGCACCGGGGAGCTGTTTTTT.

V usage is TRBV27 and J usage is TRBJ2-2; perhaps TRBD1 as D (7 bases). Trimming removed 0 bases from V and 5 bases from J, with 10 bases in between. The CDR3 has 15 residues. CDR1 and CDR2 from the germline V gene are MNHEY and SMNVEV (reference sequence). The CDR3, as DNA: TGTGCCAGCAGTTTATCGACAGGGAGGACCGGGGAGCTGTTTTTT. This codes for CASSLSTGRTGELFF.

The chain carries TRBV5-6 and TRBJ1-6, with D tentatively TRBD1 (6 bases). Trimming pared 3 bases from V and 0 bases from J, leaving 16 bases between. This CDR3 spans 18 amino acids. Germline V gene data show CDR1 as SGHDT and CDR2 as YYEEEE. Here the CDR3 DNA reads TGTGCCAGCAGCTCTTCAGCTCAGGGGCCCTCCTATAATTCACCCCTCCACTTT. Encoded protein: CASSSSAQGPSYNSPLHF.

CDR3 nucleotide sequence: TGTGCCAGCTCACCGGGGGGAGCGGAGACCCAGTACTTC. This codes for CASSPGGAETQYF. The chain links TRBV18 to TRBJ2-5, with D possibly being TRBD2 (6 bases). The V end lost 3 bases, the J end lost 5 bases, and 10 bases lay between the germline ends. The germline gives CDR1 KGHSH, CDR2 LQKENI. The CDR3 length is 13 residues.